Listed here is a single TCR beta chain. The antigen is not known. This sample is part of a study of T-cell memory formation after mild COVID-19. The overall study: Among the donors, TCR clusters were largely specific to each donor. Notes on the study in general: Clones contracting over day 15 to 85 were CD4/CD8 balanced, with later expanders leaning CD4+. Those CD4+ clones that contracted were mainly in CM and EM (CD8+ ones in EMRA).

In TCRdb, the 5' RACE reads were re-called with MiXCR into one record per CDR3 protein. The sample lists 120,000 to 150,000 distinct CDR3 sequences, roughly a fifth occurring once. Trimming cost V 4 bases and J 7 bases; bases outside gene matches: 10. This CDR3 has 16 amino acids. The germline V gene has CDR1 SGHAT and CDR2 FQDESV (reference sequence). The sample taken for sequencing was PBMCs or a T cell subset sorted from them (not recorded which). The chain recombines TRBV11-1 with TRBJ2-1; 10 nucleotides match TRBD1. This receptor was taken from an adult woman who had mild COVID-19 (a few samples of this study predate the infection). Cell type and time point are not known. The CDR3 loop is CASSSKAGTGANEQFF. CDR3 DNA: TGTGCCAGCAGCTCGAAGGCCGGGACAGGGGCGAATGAGCAGTTCTTC. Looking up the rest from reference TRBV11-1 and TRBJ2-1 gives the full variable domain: EAEVAQSPRYKITEKSQAVAFWCDPISGHATLYWYRQILGQGPELLVQFQDESVVDDSQLPKDRFSAERLKGVDSTLKIQPAELGDSAMYLCASSSKAGTGANEQFFGPGTRLTVL.